This T cell receptor beta chain was sequenced for a study of cytomegalovirus exposure and HLA in healthy donors. Vbeta (60) and Jbeta (13) primers were used in the PCR. Data came from immunoSEQ multiplex PCR; TCRdb stores just in-frame clones and leaves some out. The repertoire holds a few hundred thousand clones, with about 81% as singletons. Comment on this clone: Its antigen is undetermined.

Study-level findings and limits: The study found most TCR sequences rare, yet found some public TCRs in many donors. The records held CMV serostatus as the only immune exposure information. An assumption of roughly uniform sequencing depth across donors underlay the presence/absence analyses.

The TCR sequence derives from a woman aged 55-70 years in good health and CMV-seropositive. Material for sequencing was PBMCs.

The CDR3 sequence: CASSTSGATNEKLFF. CDR3 nucleotide sequence: TGTGCCAGTAGTACCTCCGGGGCAACTAATGAAAAACTGTTTTTT. V is TRBV19 and J is TRBJ1-4; unclear D gene. This CDR3 region has 15 residues. From germline, CDR1 is LNHDA and CDR2 SQIVND (reference sequence). The germline V and J ends were trimmed by 4 bases and 0 bases, with 9 bases remaining between them.